These T cell receptor beta chains were read from a single sample in a study of early T cells in non-severe SARS-CoV-2 infection. Each CDR3 protein gets one entry after TCRdb re-called the 5' RACE reads with MiXCR. The data contain over 50,000 distinct CDR3 sequences, about 10% of them seen just once; the ten biggest clones take up about 1.5%. Sequenced: whole blood. Source of these receptors: an adult who was a healthcare worker with PCR-confirmed SARS-CoV-2 infection or an uninfected control (not recorded which). Each CDR3 is given with its conserved first and last residue. D genes are given only for firm matches. Expanded clones get a size class; other rows say once, few or many, or leave the size out.

V gene: TRBV7-6; J gene: TRBJ2-1; D gene: NA; CDR3 length: 17; clone size: NA; CDR3 protein: CASSPTLGLTSYNEQFF; CDR3 DNA: TGTGCCAGCAGCCCCACGCTGGGACTCACCTCCTACAATGAGCAGTTCTTC
V gene: TRBV7-2; J gene: TRBJ1-2; D gene: NA; CDR3 length: 15; clone size: many; CDR3 protein: CASRRTSRTAYGYTF; CDR3 DNA: TGTGCCAGCAGACGTACATCCAGGACAGCCTATGGCTACACCTTC
V gene: TRBV6-4; J gene: TRBJ2-7; D gene: TRBD2; CDR3 length: 15; clone size: few; CDR3 protein: CASSDSASGAHEQYF; CDR3 DNA: TGTGCCAGCAGTGACTCGGCTAGCGGGGCCCACGAGCAGTACTTC
V gene: TRBV5-4; J gene: TRBJ2-3; D gene: TRBD2; CDR3 length: 15; clone size: few; CDR3 protein: CASSSERGAQDAQYF; CDR3 DNA: TGTGCCAGCAGCTCGGAGCGGGGGGCCCAGGATGCGCAGTATTTT
V gene: TRBV5-5; J gene: TRBJ1-4; D gene: NA; CDR3 length: 13; clone size: few; CDR3 protein: CASSSIPGVKLFF; CDR3 DNA: TGTGCCAGCAGTTCAATACCTGGGGTAAAACTGTTTTTT
V gene: TRBV7-2; J gene: TRBJ2-2; D gene: NA; CDR3 length: 15; clone size: NA; CDR3 protein: CASSPPTPMAGELFF; CDR3 DNA: TGTGCCAGCAGTCCACCTACCCCAATGGCCGGGGAGCTGTTTTTT
V gene: TRBV4-3; J gene: TRBJ2-3; D gene: NA; CDR3 length: 14; clone size: few; CDR3 protein: CASSQDYGADTQYF; CDR3 DNA: TGCGCCAGCAGCCAAGATTATGGAGCAGATACGCAGTATTTT
V gene: TRBV29-1; J gene: TRBJ2-3; D gene: NA; CDR3 length: 17; clone size: many; CDR3 protein: CSAEGGLSTHSTDTQYF; CDR3 DNA: TGCAGCGCAGAAGGGGGACTATCCACCCATAGCACAGATACGCAGTATTTT
V gene: TRBV6-2/TRBV6-3; J gene: TRBJ1-1; D gene: NA; CDR3 length: 13; clone size: many; CDR3 protein: CASSLLQGTEAFF; CDR3 DNA: TGTGCCAGCAGTCTACTTCAGGGCACTGAAGCTTTCTTT
V gene: TRBV9; J gene: TRBJ1-1; D gene: NA; CDR3 length: 16; clone size: NA; CDR3 protein: CASSVGAGRVNTEAFF; CDR3 DNA: TGTGCCAGCAGCGTAGGGGCAGGGCGAGTGAACACTGAAGCTTTCTTT
V gene: TRBV7-2; J gene: TRBJ2-7; D gene: NA; CDR3 length: 14; clone size: few; CDR3 protein: CASSVFPRSYEQYF; CDR3 DNA: TGTGCCAGCAGCGTCTTCCCCAGATCCTACGAGCAGTACTTC
V gene: TRBV2; J gene: TRBJ2-7; D gene: NA; CDR3 length: 13; clone size: many; CDR3 protein: CASSDQITYEQYF; CDR3 DNA: TGTGCCAGCAGTGACCAGATTACCTACGAGCAGTACTTC
V gene: TRBV6-4; J gene: TRBJ1-1; D gene: NA; CDR3 length: 12; clone size: few; CDR3 protein: CASSDSVGTKSF; CDR3 DNA: TGTGCCAGCAGTGACTCGGTCGGGACGAAAAGCTTT
V gene: TRBV11-2; J gene: TRBJ2-1; D gene: TRBD2; CDR3 length: 16; clone size: NA; CDR3 protein: CASRRRGVSSYNEQFF; CDR3 DNA: TGTGCCAGCCGAAGACGGGGGGTCAGCTCCTACAATGAGCAGTTCTTC
V gene: TRBV6-2/TRBV6-3; J gene: TRBJ2-5; D gene: NA; CDR3 length: 15; clone size: few; CDR3 protein: CASSSRRGRQETQYF; CDR3 DNA: TGTGCCAGCAGTTCCCGTCGAGGGCGGCAAGAGACCCAGTACTTC
V gene: TRBV7-2; J gene: TRBJ2-3; D gene: NA; CDR3 length: 15; clone size: many; CDR3 protein: CASSPPGWVTDTQYF; CDR3 DNA: TGTGCCAGCAGCCCTCCAGGTTGGGTCACAGATACGCAGTATTTT
V gene: TRBV12-3/TRBV12-4; J gene: TRBJ2-3; D gene: TRBD2; CDR3 length: 15; clone size: NA; CDR3 protein: CASRRPGLGGDTQYF; CDR3 DNA: TGTGCCAGCAGAAGACCGGGACTAGGGGGAGATACGCAGTATTTT
V gene: TRBV5-1; J gene: TRBJ2-3; D gene: TRBD1; CDR3 length: 15; clone size: once; CDR3 protein: CASSEGQGSADTQYF; CDR3 DNA: TGCGCCAGCAGCGAGGGACAGGGGTCGGCAGATACGCAGTATTTT
V gene: TRBV5-4; J gene: TRBJ2-2; D gene: NA; CDR3 length: 15; clone size: NA; CDR3 protein: CASSLDPGPTGELFF; CDR3 DNA: TGTGCCAGCAGCTTGGATCCGGGTCCAACCGGGGAGCTGTTTTTT
V gene: TRBV7-9; J gene: TRBJ2-3; D gene: NA; CDR3 length: 16; clone size: NA; CDR3 protein: CASSLGGRSGTDTQYF; CDR3 DNA: TGTGCCAGCAGCCTTGGTGGGAGGAGTGGCACAGATACGCAGTATTTT
V gene: TRBV30; J gene: TRBJ1-1; D gene: NA; CDR3 length: 13; clone size: few; CDR3 protein: CAWNGGGNTEAFF; CDR3 DNA: TGTGCCTGGAACGGGGGAGGAAACACTGAAGCTTTCTTT
V gene: TRBV7-2; J gene: TRBJ1-4; D gene: TRBD1; CDR3 length: 16; clone size: many; CDR3 protein: CASSLVPPGTAEKLFF; CDR3 DNA: TGTGCCAGCAGCTTAGTCCCCCCCGGGACAGCAGAAAAACTGTTTTTT
V gene: TRBV5-4; J gene: TRBJ1-2; D gene: TRBD1; CDR3 length: 19; clone size: NA; CDR3 protein: CASSLGQGAYRVTNYGYTF; CDR3 DNA: TGTGCCAGCAGCTTGGGGCAGGGGGCGTATCGTGTTACTAACTATGGCTACACCTTC
V gene: TRBV10-3; J gene: TRBJ2-2; D gene: NA; CDR3 length: 13; clone size: many; CDR3 protein: CATHAGNTGELFF; CDR3 DNA: TGTGCCACCCATGCAGGGAACACCGGGGAGCTGTTTTTT
V gene: TRBV9; J gene: TRBJ1-1; D gene: NA; CDR3 length: 13; clone size: many; CDR3 protein: CASSVVSGSRAFF; CDR3 DNA: TGTGCCAGCAGCGTAGTGTCGGGGAGTAGAGCTTTCTTT
V gene: TRBV10-3; J gene: TRBJ2-3; D gene: NA; CDR3 length: 15; clone size: few; CDR3 protein: CAISHGQGITDTQYF; CDR3 DNA: TGTGCCATCAGTCACGGGCAGGGGATCACAGATACGCAGTATTTT
V gene: TRBV7-2; J gene: TRBJ1-2; D gene: NA; CDR3 length: 11; clone size: many; CDR3 protein: CASGVFAGYTF; CDR3 DNA: TGTGCCAGCGGGGTGTTTGCTGGCTACACCTTC
V gene: TRBV25-1; J gene: TRBJ2-7; D gene: TRBD1; CDR3 length: 14; clone size: many; CDR3 protein: CASREPGQNYEQYF; CDR3 DNA: TGTGCCAGCAGGGAACCGGGACAGAACTACGAGCAGTACTTC
V gene: TRBV7-9; J gene: TRBJ1-2; D gene: TRBD1; CDR3 length: 14; clone size: many; CDR3 protein: CASSSRGPYYGYTF; CDR3 DNA: TGTGCCAGCAGCTCCAGGGGGCCCTACTATGGCTACACCTTC
V gene: TRBV12-3/TRBV12-4; J gene: TRBJ1-4; D gene: TRBD1; CDR3 length: 15; clone size: NA; CDR3 protein: CTSSLAGTGAGKLFF; CDR3 DNA: TGTACCAGCAGTTTAGCCGGGACAGGGGCAGGAAAACTGTTTTTT
V gene: TRBV20-1; J gene: TRBJ2-1; D gene: NA; CDR3 length: 14; clone size: many; CDR3 protein: CSAMGTSIYNEQFF; CDR3 DNA: TGCAGTGCTATGGGGACCTCTATCTACAATGAGCAGTTCTTC
V gene: TRBV2; J gene: TRBJ2-1; D gene: TRBD2; CDR3 length: 15; clone size: few; CDR3 protein: CASSVVSGGYNEQFF; CDR3 DNA: TGTGCCAGCAGTGTGGTTAGCGGGGGATACAATGAGCAGTTCTTC
V gene: TRBV15; J gene: TRBJ2-1; D gene: TRBD1; CDR3 length: 13; clone size: NA; CDR3 protein: CATRQGATNEQFF; CDR3 DNA: TGTGCCACCCGACAGGGGGCTACCAATGAGCAGTTCTTC
V gene: TRBV30; J gene: TRBJ2-1; D gene: NA; CDR3 length: 11; clone size: many; CDR3 protein: CAWSNSGEQFF; CDR3 DNA: TGTGCCTGGAGTAATTCCGGGGAGCAGTTCTTC
V gene: TRBV15; J gene: TRBJ2-3; D gene: NA; CDR3 length: 14; clone size: many; CDR3 protein: CATSREATGGTQYF; CDR3 DNA: TGTGCCACCAGCAGAGAGGCCACCGGGGGTACGCAGTATTTT
V gene: TRBV20-1; J gene: TRBJ2-3; D gene: NA; CDR3 length: 14; clone size: NA; CDR3 protein: CSARGSSSTDTQYF; CDR3 DNA: TGCAGTGCTAGAGGTTCTAGCAGCACAGATACGCAGTATTTT
V gene: TRBV20-1; J gene: TRBJ2-5; D gene: NA; CDR3 length: 11; clone size: NA; CDR3 protein: CSGDRLETQYF; CDR3 DNA: TGCAGTGGCGACAGACTTGAGACCCAGTACTTC
V gene: TRBV20-1; J gene: TRBJ2-7; D gene: NA; CDR3 length: 14; clone size: NA; CDR3 protein: CSARGDGNFYEQYF; CDR3 DNA: TGCAGTGCTAGAGGGGACGGGAACTTCTACGAGCAGTACTTC
V gene: TRBV24-1; J gene: TRBJ2-1; D gene: NA; CDR3 length: 14; clone size: many; CDR3 protein: CATSDHERYNEQFF; CDR3 DNA: TGTGCCACCAGTGATCACGAACGATACAATGAGCAGTTCTTC
V gene: TRBV30; J gene: TRBJ1-5; D gene: NA; CDR3 length: 14; clone size: many; CDR3 protein: CAWSVFNSNQPQHF; CDR3 DNA: TGTGCCTGGAGTGTATTCAATAGCAATCAGCCCCAGCATTTT
V gene: TRBV10-3; J gene: TRBJ1-1; D gene: NA; CDR3 length: 11; clone size: few; CDR3 protein: CATTGNTEAFF; CDR3 DNA: TGTGCCACCACAGGGAACACTGAAGCTTTCTTT
V gene: TRBV5-6; J gene: TRBJ2-7; D gene: TRBD1; CDR3 length: 16; clone size: few; CDR3 protein: CASSQTTGGTPYEQYF; CDR3 DNA: TGTGCCAGCAGTCAAACGACAGGGGGCACCCCCTACGAGCAGTACTTC
V gene: TRBV14; J gene: TRBJ2-7; D gene: NA; CDR3 length: 17; clone size: many; CDR3 protein: CASSQEVGETGRVEQYF; CDR3 DNA: TGTGCCAGCAGCCAAGAGGTGGGAGAGACAGGACGGGTCGAGCAGTACTTC
V gene: TRBV10-3; J gene: TRBJ2-7; D gene: NA; CDR3 length: 11; clone size: NA; CDR3 protein: CAISDLYEQYF; CDR3 DNA: TGTGCCATCAGTGACCTATACGAGCAGTACTTC
V gene: TRBV12-3/TRBV12-4; J gene: TRBJ1-2; D gene: TRBD1; CDR3 length: 14; clone size: NA; CDR3 protein: CASSPPTGNYGYTF; CDR3 DNA: TGTGCCAGCAGCCCCCCGACAGGGAACTATGGCTACACCTTC
V gene: TRBV20-1; J gene: TRBJ1-2; D gene: NA; CDR3 length: 8; clone size: NA; CDR3 protein: CSEDGYTF; CDR3 DNA: TGCAGTGAGGATGGCTACACCTTC
V gene: TRBV3-1; J gene: TRBJ2-5; D gene: NA; CDR3 length: 14; clone size: many; CDR3 protein: CASSRRPSRETQYF; CDR3 DNA: TGTGCCAGCAGCCGGCGACCGAGTCGGGAGACCCAGTACTTC
V gene: TRBV12-3/TRBV12-4; J gene: TRBJ2-3; D gene: NA; CDR3 length: 15; clone size: many; CDR3 protein: CASSPSGPSTDTQYF; CDR3 DNA: TGTGCCAGCAGTCCCAGCGGGCCCAGCACAGATACGCAGTATTTT
V gene: TRBV7-6; J gene: TRBJ1-1; D gene: NA; CDR3 length: 18; clone size: many; CDR3 protein: CASSLAPDKSYIGAEAFF; CDR3 DNA: TGTGCCAGCAGCTTAGCCCCGGACAAGAGCTACATTGGGGCTGAAGCTTTCTTT
V gene: TRBV18; J gene: TRBJ2-7; D gene: NA; CDR3 length: 14; clone size: many; CDR3 protein: CASSPAGSSYEQYF; CDR3 DNA: TGTGCCAGCTCACCCGCAGGCAGCTCCTACGAGCAGTACTTC